These 32 T cell receptor beta chains came from one sample sequenced in a study of blood T cell repertoires in COVID-19. Produced via immunoSEQ multiplex PCR; TCRdb's table is partial and in-frame only. The repertoire holds under 400,000 clones, with around 87% as singletons. Sequenced sample: PBMCs or T cells enriched from blood (not recorded which). Receptors were obtained from a man in his forties or fifties in a cohort exposed to, infected with or recovered from COVID-19 (not recorded which).

The genes are TRBV5-6 and TRBJ2-7; D is possibly TRBD2 (6 bases). Trimming cost V 7 bases and J 6 bases, with 17 bases left between them. The CDR3 loop spans 13 amino acids. Germline CDR1 and CDR2: SGHDT and YYEEEE. CDR3 residues: CASAKIEGGEQYF. The CDR3 DNA is TGTGCCAGCGCAAAGATTGAGGGAGGCGAGCAGTACTTC.

The V and J genes are TRBV15 and TRBJ2-2; D might be TRBD2 (5 bases). The germline V gene encodes CDR1 LNHNV and CDR2 YYDKDF (reference sequence). V was shortened by 0 bases and J by 7 bases, with 15 bases between the two germline ends. CDR3 size: 16 residues. The CDR3 loop is CATSRDQSEVGGELFF. In DNA form, the CDR3 reads TGTGCCACCAGCAGAGATCAATCGGAGGTGGGCGGGGAGCTGTTTTTT.

The chain employs TRBV19 and TRBJ2-5, with a tentative D call TRBD1 (5 bases). Germline-derived CDR1 and CDR2 are LNHDA and SQIVND (reference sequence). Trimming shortened V by 6 bases and J by 3 bases, and 11 bases separated the two germline ends. There are 13 residues in the CDR3. CDR3 nucleotide sequence: TGTGCCAGTAGCGGACAAATCAAAGAGACCCAGTACTTC. As protein: CASSGQIKETQYF.

The V call is TRBV6-5, the J call TRBJ1-2; D remains ambiguous. This CDR3 has 13 residues. V lost 4 bases and J lost 7, with 13 bases in between. Germline V gene lookup returns CDR1 MNHEY and CDR2 SVGAGI. DNA of the CDR3: TGTGCCAGCAGTTTCACTAGGGAGGTTGGCTACACCTTC. This sequence encodes CASSFTREVGYTF.

The genes are TRBV27 and TRBJ2-3, with TRBD2 identical over 14 bases. This CDR3 spans 16 amino acids. J lost 6 bases, V lost 2 bases, and 4 bases had no gene match. Germline V gene sequence: CDR1 MNHEY, CDR2 SMNVEV (reference sequence). The CDR3 DNA is TGTGCCAGCAGTTTAGGACTAGCGGGAGGTTGGGATACGCAGTATTTT. Translation gives CASSLGLAGGWDTQYF.

This sequence joins TRBV9 and TRBJ1-5; D is unclear. The CDR3 spans 18 residues. Trimming shortened V by 0 bases and J by 0 bases, and 16 bases separated the two germline ends. Germline CDR1 SGDLS, CDR2 YYNGEE. CDR3: CASSVGPARSYSNQPQHF. Written as DNA, the CDR3 is TGTGCCAGCAGCGTAGGCCCCGCGAGGAGTTATAGCAATCAGCCCCAGCATTTT.

The chain is built from TRBV7-8 and TRBJ1-5; 9 bases match TRBD1. The V and J ends lost 3 bases and 7 bases, in that order; junction bases with no gene match: 4. The germline CDR1 and CDR2 sequences are SGHVS and FQNEAQ. The CDR3 extends over 14 amino acids. The CDR3 sequence is CASSLTGGKQPQHF. The CDR3, as DNA: TGTGCCAGCAGCTTGACAGGGGGTAAACAGCCCCAGCATTTT.

This sequence joins TRBV6-5 and TRBJ1-1; a weak D match, TRBD1 (5 bases). V lost 8 bases to trimming and J lost 0 bases, with 16 bases between them. The CDR3 loop spans 15 amino acids. Germline CDR1 and CDR2: MNHEY and SVGAGI. As DNA, the CDR3 is TGTGCCAGCCAGCAGGGATTCGGCATGAACACTGAAGCTTTCTTT. It yields the protein CASQQGFGMNTEAFF.

The chain combines TRBV19 with TRBJ1-5, with 8 nucleotides matching TRBD1. This CDR3 spans 16 amino acids. Per germline, CDR1 LNHDA and CDR2 SQIVND (reference sequence). The V gene end was trimmed by 5 bases and the J gene end by 9 bases; junction bases not matched to a gene: 15. Here the CDR3 reads CASSAYPGQALSPQHF. CDR3 nucleotides: TGTGCCAGTAGTGCCTACCCGGGACAGGCCTTATCGCCCCAGCATTTT.

The CDR3 region is CASSLSGGSYEQYF. In nucleotides, the CDR3 is TGTGCCAGCAGCCTGAGCGGGGGCTCCTACGAGCAGTACTTC. The chain combines TRBV7-9 with TRBJ2-7, with 8 bases fitting TRBD2. Germline CDR1 reads SEHNR; CDR2 reads FQNEAQ (reference sequence). V shed 5 bases, J shed 0 bases, and the junction held 3 bases outside the gene matches. The CDR3 extends over 14 amino acids.

V is TRBV21-1 and J is TRBJ1-1; the DNA was not used to check the table's D call, TRBD1. TRBV21-1 is labeled a pseudogene. CDR3 length: 16 residues. The DNA of the CDR3 is TGTGCCAGCACCCTCCGGATGGGCAGGGGGTTTGCTGAAGCTTTCTTT. Translating it yields CASTLRMGRGFAEAFF.

The chain joins TRBV5-1 to TRBJ2-2; weak D call: TRBD1 (6 bases). Between the trimmed V and J ends, which lost 0 bases and 0 bases, there was a span of 6 bases. CDR3 length equals 15 residues. CDR1 and CDR2 (germline): SGHRS, YFSETQ. CDR3 sequence: CASSLGDTNTGELFF. The CDR3 DNA is TGCGCCAGCAGCTTGGGGGACACGAACACCGGGGAGCTGTTTTTT.

For the CDR3, the DNA is TGTGCCAGCAGCTTAGAATCTAGCTACGAGCAGTACTTC. The encoded protein is CASSLESSYEQYF. This chain connects TRBV7-2 to TRBJ2-7; D is uncertain. Germline V gene lookup returns CDR1 SGHTA and CDR2 FQGNSA. Trimming took 1 base from V and 3 from J, leaving 7 bases between them. CDR3 length equals 13 residues.

This chain uses TRBV2 with TRBJ2-1; the D gene is possibly TRBD2 (6 bases). In germline, CDR1 is SNHLY, CDR2 FYNNEI. The CDR3 spans 14 residues. Trimming shortened V by 5 bases and J by 2 bases, and 10 bases separated the two germline ends. Written as DNA, the CDR3 is TGTGCCAGCAGTCAGGTAGCGGCCTACAATGAGCAGTTCTTC. Translated: CASSQVAAYNEQFF. The variable domain in full, with the rest retrieved from reference TRBV2 and TRBJ2-1, is EPEVTQTPSHQVTQMGQEVILRCVPISNHLYFYWYRQILGQKVEFLVSFYNNEISEKSEIFDDQFSVERPDGSNFTLKIRSTKLEDSAMYFCASSQVAAYNEQFFGPGTRLTVL.

The chain has TRBV12-1 and TRBJ1-4; the table's D call of TRBD1 was not tested on the DNA. TRBV12-1 is labeled a pseudogene. This CDR3 has 12 amino acids. CDR3 protein: CGDSNGREKLFF. The CDR3 DNA follows: TGTGGGGACAGTAATGGGCGCGAAAAACTGTTTTTT.

The chain has TRBV5-1 and TRBJ2-2; D might be TRBD2 (5 bases). CDR1 and CDR2 (germline): SGHRS, YFSETQ. V was cut by 4 bases and J by 7 bases, with 20 bases left in between. The CDR3 covers 16 residues. CDR3 in DNA: TGCGCCAGCAGCCGTGGCGGGCGGGCGGAGGTCGGGGAGCTGTTTTTT. Encoded protein: CASSRGGRAEVGELFF.

The chain couples TRBV9 to TRBJ2-1; TRBD2 agrees at 14 bases. The germline V gene encodes CDR1 SGDLS and CDR2 YYNGEE. The CDR3 is 16 residues long. V gave up 3 bases and J gave up 2 bases; unmatched junction bases: 1. CDR3 protein: CASSGLAGGTYNEQFF. The CDR3 DNA sequence: TGTGCCAGCAGCGGACTAGCGGGAGGGACCTACAATGAGCAGTTCTTC.

This chain joins TRBV5-5 and TRBJ2-1; 12 bases are shared with TRBD2. The CDR3 consists of 17 residues. The junction had 6 bases not matched to a gene; V was cut back by 5 bases and J by 0 bases. Germline V gene lookup returns CDR1 SGHKS and CDR2 YYEKEE (reference sequence). In DNA form, the CDR3 reads TGTGCCAGCAGTTTACTAGCGGGAGGAAGCTCCTACAATGAGCAGTTCTTC. Encoded protein: CASSLLAGGSSYNEQFF.

The chain has TRBV6-5 and TRBJ1-2; 9 bases line up with TRBD1. With 6 bases clipped from V and 10 bases from J, the junction kept 9 bases outside the gene matches. The CDR3 has 13 residues. Germline V gene lookup returns CDR1 MNHEY and CDR2 SVGAGI. Here the CDR3 DNA reads TGTGCCAGCAGAGCCGGGACAGGGTTTCTCTACACCTTC. It yields the protein CASRAGTGFLYTF.

The rearrangement links TRBV6-5 to TRBJ1-4; D may be TRBD1 (5 bases). The CDR3 extends over 14 amino acids. Germline V gene lookup returns CDR1 MNHEY and CDR2 SVGAGI. V shed 6 bases and J shed 4 bases, with 12 bases lying between them. CDR3 sequence (DNA): TGTGCCAGCAGATCACAGGCCAATAATGAAAAACTGTTTTTT. Amino acids: CASRSQANNEKLFF.

The chain combines TRBV5-1 with TRBJ2-7; 8 bases agree with TRBD1. The CDR3 runs 14 residues. V trimming: 2 bases; J trimming: 1 base; junction bases outside the gene matches: 2. The germline V gene encodes CDR1 SGHRS and CDR2 YFSETQ. The CDR3 is CASSFRTGSYEQYF. The CDR3 nucleotides read TGCGCCAGCAGCTTCAGGACAGGGTCCTACGAGCAGTACTTC.

The chain joins TRBV28 to TRBJ1-1; D may be TRBD1 (5 bases). Trimming stripped 3 bases from V and 7 bases from J, with 15 bases between. There are 14 residues in the CDR3. Germline V lookup: CDR1 MDHEN, CDR2 SYDVKM. CDR3 residues: CASSLGGWGVEAFF. CDR3 sequence (DNA): TGTGCCAGCAGTTTGGGCGGTTGGGGGGTTGAAGCTTTCTTT.

This chain joins TRBV9 and TRBJ2-3; 8 bases fit TRBD2. V shed 2 bases, J shed 3 bases, and the junction held 5 bases outside the gene matches. This CDR3 has 15 residues. Germline-derived CDR1 and CDR2 are SGDLS and YYNGEE. CDR3 in DNA: TGTGCCAGCAGCGTCAGCGGGAGTCCTACAGATACGCAGTATTTT. This encodes CASSVSGSPTDTQYF.

The chain recombines TRBV19 with TRBJ2-5, with D possibly TRBD1 on 5 matching bases. There are 15 residues in the CDR3. Looked up from germline, CDR1 is LNHDA and CDR2 is SQIVND (reference sequence). Deletions cut 5 bases from V and 3 bases from J, with 16 bases between. CDR3 sequence: CASSSITGIEETQYF. The DNA for the CDR3 is TGTGCCAGTAGTTCCATCACAGGAATCGAAGAGACCCAGTACTTC. The full variable domain, completed using reference TRBV19 and TRBJ2-5, is DGGITQSPKYLFRKEGQNVTLSCEQNLNHDAMYWYRQDPGQGLRLIYYSQIVNDFQKGDIAEGYSVSREKKESFPLTVTSAQKNPTAFYLCASSSITGIEETQYFGPGTRLLVL.

This clone was detected once. CDR3 residues: CASSRGQGNEKLFF. The DNA of the CDR3 is TGTGCCAGCAGCCGGGGACAGGGTAATGAAAAACTGTTTTTT. The J gene is TRBJ1-4, the V gene TRBV3-1 (or the pseudogene TRBV3-2); 9 bases line up with TRBD1. The CDR3 consists of 14 residues. Trimming cost V 4 bases and J 4 bases; bases outside gene matches: 1. Germline V gene sequence: CDR1 LGHDT, CDR2 YNNKEL (reference sequence).

V usage is TRBV19 and J usage is TRBJ1-3; no firm D call. The V and J ends lost 3 bases and 4 bases respectively, with 13 bases between them. CDR1 LNHDA and CDR2 SQIVND come from the germline V gene (reference sequence). CDR3 size: 15 residues. CDR3 region: CASSIVQSGGNTIYF. CDR3 bases: TGTGCCAGTAGTATTGTACAGAGTGGCGGAAACACCATATATTTT.

The V and J genes are TRBV18 and TRBJ1-1; no firm D call. Germline assignment: CDR1 KGHSH and CDR2 LQKENI. V lost 3 bases to trimming and J lost 0 bases, with 8 bases between them. The CDR3 runs 14 residues. Here the CDR3 DNA reads TGTGCCAGCTCACCGTACGCGTTGAACACTGAAGCTTTCTTT. Its protein is CASSPYALNTEAFF.

The J gene is TRBJ2-5, the V gene TRBV11-2, with unresolved D. Trimming pared 2 bases from V and 3 bases from J, leaving 7 bases between. Germline V gives CDR1 SGHAT, CDR2 FQNNGV. The CDR3 is 13 residues long. This CDR3 reads CASSLLAEETQYF. For the CDR3, the DNA is TGTGCCAGCAGCTTACTTGCGGAAGAGACCCAGTACTTC.

The rearrangement uses TRBV10-2 and TRBJ2-5; 9 positions agree with TRBD1. Germline V gene lookup returns CDR1 WSHSY and CDR2 SAAADI. J lost 4 bases, V lost 4 bases, and 7 bases had no gene match. There are 15 residues in the CDR3. CDR3 sequence (DNA): TGCGCCAGCAGTGGTACAGGGGGCTTTGGAGAGACCCAGTACTTC. This codes for CASSGTGGFGETQYF.

Here the CDR3 reads CASSQGGQAGNTIYF. The CDR3 nucleotides are TGCGCCAGCAGCCAAGGGGGACAAGCAGGAAACACCATATATTTT. V gene TRBV4-1 combines with J gene TRBJ1-3; a possible D gene is TRBD1 (6 bases). The V gene lost 1 base and the J gene lost 4 bases, with 11 bases spanning the gap. This CDR3 comprises 15 residues. Per the germline V gene, CDR1 is MGHRA and CDR2 is YSYEKL.

The table lists this clone with a count of one. This chain links TRBV28 with TRBJ1-5; D not resolved. The CDR3 consists of 14 residues. V lost 5 bases, J lost 0 bases, and 8 bases lay in between. CDR1 MDHEN and CDR2 SYDVKM come from the germline V gene. The CDR3 is CASSREPSNQPQHF. CDR3 bases: TGTGCCAGCAGTCGAGAACCTAGCAATCAGCCCCAGCATTTT.

The chain links TRBV28 to TRBJ2-5, with D possibly being TRBD2 (5 bases). The CDR3 is 13 residues long. V shed 8 bases and J shed 2 bases, with 12 bases lying between them. The germline gives CDR1 MDHEN, CDR2 SYDVKM. In DNA, the CDR3 is TGTGCCAGCGGAGGAGATGGACAAGAGACCCAGTACTTC. It translates to CASGGDGQETQYF.